This T cell receptor (beta chain) appears in the sequencing data of a study of blood T cell repertoires in COVID-19. This clone was recorded once. The CDR3 has 17 amino acids. J lost 1 base, V lost 1 base, and 4 bases had no gene match. Per germline, CDR1 SEHNR and CDR2 FQNEAQ (reference sequence). Repertoires were generated with immunoSEQ multiplex PCR, while TCRdb's copy carries only in-frame clones and drops some. The profile shows about 300,000 clones, over 75% of them singletons. Sample: peripheral blood. This TCR came from a woman aged 25 to 39 with COVID-19, enrolled during active disease. The rearrangement uses TRBV7-9 and TRBJ2-3, with 11 bases matching TRBD1. CDR3 coding DNA: TGTGCCAGCAGCTTAGTGGACAGGGGGCGCGGCACAGATACGCAGTATTTT. Translation gives CASSLVDRGRGTDTQYF. The variable domain in full, with the rest retrieved from reference TRBV7-9 and TRBJ2-3, is DTGVSQNPRHKITKRGQNVTFRCDPISEHNRLYWYRQTLGQGPEFLTYFQNEAQLEKSRLLSDRFSAERPKGSFSTLEIQRTEQGDSAMYLCASSLVDRGRGTDTQYFGPGTRLTVL.